Listed below are T cell receptor beta chains from one sample, sequenced in a study of T cells after yellow fever vaccination. TCRdb fed the 5' RACE reads into MiXCR, producing one record per CDR3 protein. The table records 510,000 or so distinct CDR3 sequences, roughly 21% of them present only once. The source material was PBMCs, sampled 15 days after the yellow fever booster vaccination. The receptors were sampled from a young man who received the YFV17D yellow fever vaccine. The CDR3 runs from the conserved cysteine through the conserved F or W.

V gene	J gene	CDR3 protein
TRBV15	TRBJ2-3	CATSIRLAGEQDTQYF
TRBV12-3/TRBV12-4	TRBJ2-3	CASSAPFGTQYF
TRBV7-2	TRBJ2-7	CASSLWSGGPYEQYF
TRBV29-1	TRBJ2-1	CSVVTAYNEQFF
TRBV5-5	TRBJ1-5	CASSHGGARQPQHF
TRBV6-2/TRBV6-3	TRBJ2-2	CASSYYGTGELFF
TRBV6-1	TRBJ2-1	CASIPTRRSNEQFF
TRBV6-2/TRBV6-3	TRBJ1-5	CASSLSGATSGPQHF
TRBV15	TRBJ2-3	CATSRDVGASGTDTQYF
TRBV12-3/TRBV12-4	TRBJ2-1	CASSARGRSEQFF
TRBV28	TRBJ1-2	CASSPPERRLYGYTF
TRBV10-3	TRBJ1-1	CAISVGSRNTEAFF